This T cell receptor (beta chain) appears in the sequencing data of a study of T-cell memory formation after mild COVID-19. Amplification by 5'RACE using constant-segment primers produced TCR alpha and TCR beta cDNA libraries that carried sample barcodes and UMIs. One entry per CDR3 protein, called by TCRdb with MiXCR from the 5' RACE reads. Of about 350,000 distinct CDR3 sequences listed, approximately 13% are singletons. Broader study findings: Clones that shrank (day 15 to 85) were balanced CD4/CD8, whereas later expanders leaned CD4+. For contracting clones, CD4+ ones sat mainly in CM and EM, CD8+ in EMRA.

This clonotype was counted a few times. The antigen remains unidentified. The CDR3 has 16 amino acids. Losses at the gene ends were 5 bases for V and 8 bases for J; bases not matched to a gene: 13. CDR1 is MDHEN, CDR2 SYDVKM, per germline. The gene calls are TRBV28 and TRBJ2-1; TRBD2 matches 9 bases. The sequencing input was PBMCs or a T cell subset sorted from them (not recorded which). The origin of this receptor is a man younger than 35 who had mild COVID-19 (a few samples of this study predate the infection). Cell type and time point are not known. The CDR3, as DNA: TGTGCCAGCAGTACCCGCGCCAGCGGGGGGTTGGATGAGCAGTTCTTC. Translating gives CASSTRASGGLDEQFF. The whole variable domain, remainder taken from reference TRBV28 and TRBJ2-1, is DVKVTQSSRYLVKRTGEKVFLECVQDMDHENMFWYRQDPGLGLRLIYFSYDVKMKEKGDIPEGYSVSREKKERFSLILESASTNQTSMYLCASSTRASGGLDEQFFGPGTRLTVL.